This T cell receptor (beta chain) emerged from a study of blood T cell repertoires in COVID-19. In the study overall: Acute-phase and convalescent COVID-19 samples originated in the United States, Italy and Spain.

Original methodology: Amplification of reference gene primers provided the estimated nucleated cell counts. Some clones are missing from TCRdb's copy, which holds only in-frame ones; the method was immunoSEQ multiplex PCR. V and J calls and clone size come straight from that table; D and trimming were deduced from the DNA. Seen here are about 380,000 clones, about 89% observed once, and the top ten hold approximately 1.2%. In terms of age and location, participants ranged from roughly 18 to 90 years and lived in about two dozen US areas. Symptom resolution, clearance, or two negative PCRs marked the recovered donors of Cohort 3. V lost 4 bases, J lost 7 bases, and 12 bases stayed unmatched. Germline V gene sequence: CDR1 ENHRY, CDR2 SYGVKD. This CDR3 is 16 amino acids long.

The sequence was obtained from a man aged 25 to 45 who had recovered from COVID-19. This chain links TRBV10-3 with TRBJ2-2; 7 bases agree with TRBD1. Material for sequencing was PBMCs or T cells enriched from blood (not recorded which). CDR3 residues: CAISALRNSGGGELFF. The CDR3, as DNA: TGTGCCATCAGTGCATTGAGAAATTCAGGGGGCGGGGAGCTGTTTTTT.